This T cell receptor beta chain is drawn from a study of vaccination and CD4 T cells after COVID-19. This clonotype was recorded a few times. Its specificity is unknown. Trimming cost V 5 bases and J 2 bases, with 7 bases left between them. CDR1 and CDR2 from the germline V gene are MDHEN and SYDVKM. The CDR3 extends over 14 amino acids. The Oncomine TCR Beta short-read assay sequenced DNA from cultured CD4+ T cells. MiXCR was run by TCRdb on the PCR reads, yielding one entry per CDR3 protein. The sample includes more than 10,000 distinct CDR3 sequences, about 31% of them seen just once. Indicated treatment: roughly ten-day PBMC culture with coronavirus spike peptide pools or control peptides (ViraFEST assay). Antigen-specific T cell expansion with peptide pools preceded TCR sequencing in the ViraFEST approach.

Here the sequenced sample was CD4+ T cells from blood, cultured in vitro, taken after SARS-CoV-2 vaccination. This chain joins TRBV28 and TRBJ2-6; no firm D call. This clonotype was obtained from a human donor who had recovered from COVID-19. Here the CDR3 reads CASSPFPGANVLTF. As DNA, the CDR3 is TGTGCCAGCAGTCCCTTTCCTGGGGCCAACGTCCTGACTTTC. Using reference TRBV28 and TRBJ2-6 for the parts outside the CDR3, the full variable domain is DVKVTQSSRYLVKRTGEKVFLECVQDMDHENMFWYRQDPGLGLRLIYFSYDVKMKEKGDIPEGYSVSREKKERFSLILESASTNQTSMYLCASSPFPGANVLTFGAGSRLTVL.